The following is a TCR beta chain sequence with its context. This clone has only a few counts. Its cognate antigen has yet to be identified. Per-base quality was not reported, and no clone a single base away is much larger than it. This sample was included in a study of blood T cell repertoires in COVID-19 (dated by TCRdb to the early 2020s). About the study as a whole: Samples from collaborators originated in the United States, Italy and Spain and spanned both the acute and convalescent phases of COVID-19. The prospective study material was composed of cDNA or gDNA derived from T cells, B-cell-depleted T cells, or PBMCs. Deeply sampled blood TCRbeta repertoires from subjects exposed to, actively infected with, or recovered from COVID-19 were included in the dataset. The repertoires were released in a freely available public database meant as a resource for research on the immune response to SARS-CoV-2. The samples were drawn from the first 160 participants of the ongoing ImmuneRACE study and from 1,254 subjects provided by 6 global collaborators. Sample metadata almost always included a de-identified subject ID, COVID-19 status, age in years and sex. HLA class I and class II types, where available, came from metadata supplied by the sample provider rather than from assay-based typing. Findings and caveats that apply to the study as a whole: The amount of clinical and demographic metadata varied by source and participant and was provided uncurated.

TCRbeta CDR3 regions were amplified from genomic DNA by means of the immunoSEQ Assay, a bias-controlled multiplex PCR. As for the original processing: The number of nucleated cells in each sample was estimated by amplification of reference gene primers within the assay. To quantify the absolute abundance of each unique TCRbeta CDR3 rearrangement, sequence reads were collapsed and filtered. For each sample, productive Simpson clonality was calculated as the square root of Simpson's diversity index over productive rearrangements. The table was pulled from immuneACCESS by TCRdb, which kept in-frame rearrangements only. Such tables lose some clones; where checked, under half of the loss comes from unresolved V genes, and the rest has no known cause. That table furnishes V, J and clone size, whereas the DNA furnished D and trimming. The sample data list 250,000 to 300,000 clones, and around nine tenths of these were observed just once. About 5% of the sample lies in the top ten.

Each collaborating institution followed its own protocols to collect whole blood in K2EDTA tubes. For TCRbeta analysis, collaborator samples were shipped as frozen whole blood, as isolated PBMCs, or as DNA extracted from either sample type. The clonotype originates from a man aged 35 to 55 with acute or convalescent COVID-19. The sequencing input was peripheral blood.

The DNA is TGTGCCAGCAAATTGGTCGACAGGAGCTATGGCTACACCTTC. Protein translation: CASKLVDRSYGYTF. The chain couples TRBV7-9 to TRBJ1-2; D gene: possibly TRBD1, on 6 matching bases. V is cut by 7 bases and J by 4 bases, and the space between the germline ends is 16 bases. The germline V gene (reference sequence) yields SEHNR for CDR1 and FQNEAQ for CDR2. The CDR3 goes from the cysteine to the phenylalanine over 14 residues. Just CDR3 DNA is preserved here, 42 bases in frame from base 1.